Listed here are 31 T cell receptor beta chains from one sample, sequenced in a study of blood T cell repertoires in COVID-19. Using immunoSEQ multiplex PCR, the repertoire was profiled, and TCRdb retains in-frame clones only, with some absent. The sample includes under 300,000 clones, roughly four fifths seen only once; the top ten take more than 4%. Sequencing used peripheral blood. The receptors shown here come from a man aged 45-60 years with acute or convalescent COVID-19.

This chain uses TRBV29-1 with TRBJ1-2, with 7 positions matching TRBD1. The V segment lost 5 bases and the J segment 5 bases; nucleotides outside the gene matches: 8. The CDR3 consists of 13 residues. Per the germline V gene, CDR1 is SQVTM and CDR2 is ANQGSEA. CDR3 amino acids: CSVKAGGRYGYTF. The CDR3 DNA reads TGCAGCGTTAAGGCAGGGGGAAGGTATGGCTACACCTTC.

The rearrangement uses TRBV18 and TRBJ1-5; D remains unclear. The germline CDR1 and CDR2 sequences are KGHSH and LQKENI. The CDR3 loop spans 13 amino acids. Trimming removed 3 bases at V and 5 bases at J, with 8 bases between. The CDR3: CASSPRMDQPQHF. As DNA, the CDR3 is TGTGCCAGCTCACCCAGAATGGATCAGCCCCAGCATTTT.

The chain has TRBV28 and TRBJ2-2, with TRBD1 matching over 7 bases. Germline values: CDR1 MDHEN, CDR2 SYDVKM. CDR3 length: 17 amino acids. J was trimmed by 6 bases and V by 5 bases; bases with no gene match: 15. CDR3 protein: CASSILPGQSPAGELFF. The CDR3 bases are TGTGCCAGCAGTATTCTCCCGGGACAGAGTCCGGCCGGGGAGCTGTTTTTT.

The chain links TRBV4-2 to TRBJ2-2, with 14 positions matching TRBD2. Germline trimming cut 4 bases from V and 7 bases from J; bases unmatched to any gene: 8. The germline gives CDR1 LGHNA, CDR2 YNFKEQ. The CDR3 spans 17 residues. The CDR3, as DNA: TGTGCCAGCAGCCCCCCGACTAGCGGGGGGGCCGTCGGGGAGCTGTTTTTT. It yields the protein CASSPPTSGGAVGELFF.

This clone showed up just once. Here the CDR3 DNA reads TGTGCCAGCAGCCGGACTAGCGGGAGCCAAGAGACCCAGTACTTC. Protein sequence: CASSRTSGSQETQYF. The gene calls are TRBV3-1 (or the pseudogene TRBV3-2) and TRBJ2-5; the match to TRBD2 covers 13 bases. Germline values: CDR1 LGHDT, CDR2 YNNKEL (reference sequence). The CDR3 totals 15 residues. Trimming took 4 bases from V and 1 from J; bases not matched to a gene: 0.

The V and J genes are TRBV9 and TRBJ1-5; D is unresolved. V shed 3 bases and J shed 8 bases, with 15 bases lying between them. This CDR3 region has 14 residues. Looked up from germline, CDR1 is SGDLS and CDR2 is YYNGEE. CDR3 bases: TGTGCCAGCAGCGCCTCCAACACAGCGGAGCCCCAGCATTTT. Its protein is CASSASNTAEPQHF. The full variable domain, in which reference TRBV9 and TRBJ1-5 provide the parts outside the CDR3, is DSGVTQTPKHLITATGQRVTLRCSPRSGDLSVYWYQQSLDQGLQFLIQYYNGEERAKGNILERFSAQQFPDLHSELNLSSLELGDSALYFCASSASNTAEPQHFGDGTRLSIL.

The rearrangement joins TRBV9 to TRBJ1-1; D not resolved. V shed 4 bases and J shed 4 bases, with 14 bases lying between them. The CDR3 totals 14 residues. Looked up from germline, CDR1 is SGDLS and CDR2 is YYNGEE. Here the CDR3 DNA reads TGTGCCAGCAGCCCCCCCGGAGTTGGCACTGAAGCTTTCTTT. Translating it yields CASSPPGVGTEAFF.

This clone occurred once. V usage is TRBV10-3 and J usage is TRBJ1-6, with TRBD1 matching over 8 bases. V trimming: 3 bases; J trimming: 3 bases; junction bases outside the gene matches: 7. CDR1 ENHRY and CDR2 SYGVKD come from the germline V gene. This CDR3 has 17 amino acids. In DNA form, the CDR3 reads TGTGCCATCAGTGATCCCTTACAGGGGGACTATAATTCACCCCTCCACTTT. It specifies CAISDPLQGDYNSPLHF.

In the case of this clone: At one end, the junction sequence differs from germline, possibly due to a read error. The chain has TRBV7-8 and TRBJ2-5; D may be TRBD2 (5 bases). Germline V lookup: CDR1 SGHVS, CDR2 FQNEAQ. The CDR3 sequence is 13 residues long. CDR3 loop: CASRLGLEETQYF. The CDR3 region has the DNA TGTGCCAGCAGATTAGGACTGGAAGAGACCCAGTACTTC.

V gene TRBV5-5 combines with J gene TRBJ1-2; 7 bases are a match to TRBD1. In germline, CDR1 is SGHKS, CDR2 YYEKEE (reference sequence). The CDR3 loop spans 15 amino acids. Trimming at V came to 3 bases and at J to 2 bases, leaving 7 bases not matched to a gene. The CDR3 is CASSSNRGGNYGYTF. DNA for the CDR3: TGTGCCAGCAGCTCAAACAGGGGAGGCAACTATGGCTACACCTTC.

The rearrangement links TRBV3-1 (or the pseudogene TRBV3-2) to TRBJ2-7, with D possibly TRBD1 on 6 matching bases. CDR1 is LGHDT and CDR2 is YNNKEL in the germline V gene (reference sequence). CDR3 size: 14 residues. V was shortened by 11 bases and J by 0 bases, with 17 bases between the two germline ends. This CDR3 is CAVTKTGSSYEQYF. The CDR3 coding sequence is TGTGCCGTCACGAAGACAGGTAGCTCCTACGAGCAGTACTTC.

This clone has a handful of counts. The genes are TRBV21-1 and TRBJ2-3; the D call in the table, TRBD2, was not verified against the DNA. TRBV21-1 is given as a pseudogene. This CDR3 spans 16 amino acids. The DNA of the CDR3 is TGTGCCAGCAGCAAAGGGGCCGGGACTAGCACAGATACGCAGTATTTT. Translated: CASSKGAGTSTDTQYF.

This sequence joins TRBV7-9 and TRBJ2-4; 7 bases map to TRBD2. CDR1 and CDR2 (germline): SEHNR, FQNEAQ (reference sequence). With 6 bases clipped from V and 1 base from J, the junction kept 9 bases outside the gene matches. The CDR3 runs to 16 residues. In nucleotides, the CDR3 is TGTGCCAGCAGTCTTACCCCGCGGGGGGCCAAAAACATTCAGTACTTC. The encoded protein is CASSLTPRGAKNIQYF.

This chain joins TRBV4-1 and TRBJ1-4; 7 bases align to TRBD1. The germline V gene has CDR1 MGHRA and CDR2 YSYEKL. V lost 4 bases and J lost 10; bases outside the gene matches: 12. The CDR3 runs 15 residues. The CDR3 DNA reads TGCGCCAGCAGCCCCTCGGGACAGAAGCCTGGAAAACTGTTTTTT. As protein: CASSPSGQKPGKLFF.

This clone has just a few counts. This sequence joins TRBV5-1 and TRBJ2-1; 12 bases map to TRBD2. The length of the CDR3 is 19 residues. Germline V gene lookup returns CDR1 SGHRS and CDR2 YFSETQ. Trimming took 1 base from V and 6 from J; bases not matched to a gene: 14. CDR3 in DNA: TGCGCCAGCAGCTTGTGGCTAGCGGGAGGGAGAGGGTGGTCCAATGAGCAGTTCTTC. It specifies CASSLWLAGGRGWSNEQFF.

This clone was recorded once. This chain connects TRBV30 to TRBJ2-7; perhaps TRBD1 as D (5 bases). There are 13 residues in the CDR3. The germline gives CDR1 GTSNPN, CDR2 SVGIG (reference sequence). The V and J ends lost 1 base and 6 bases respectively, with 13 bases between them. CDR3 sequence (DNA): TGTGCCTGGAGTGAACAGGTTACGGCCGAGCAGTACTTC. This encodes CAWSEQVTAEQYF.

The chain combines TRBV4-1 with TRBJ2-7; 8 bases align to TRBD2. The CDR3 has 14 residues. With V trimmed by 1 base and J by 4 bases, 3 bases remained unmatched. Germline CDR1 reads MGHRA; CDR2 reads YSYEKL. In nucleotides, the CDR3 is TGCGCCAGCAGCCAAGGGCGGGGGGAGTACGAGCAGTACTTC. Translating it yields CASSQGRGEYEQYF.

The rearrangement joins TRBV3-1 (or the pseudogene TRBV3-2) to TRBJ1-2, with 11 positions matching TRBD1. The germline CDR1 and CDR2 sequences are LGHDT and YNNKEL (reference sequence). The CDR3 is made up of 15 amino acids. V shed 4 bases and J 2 bases; nucleotides not matched to a gene: 3. The DNA of the CDR3 is TGTGCCAGCAGCCTGTGGGACAGGGGGAACTATGGCTACACCTTC. Translating it yields CASSLWDRGNYGYTF.

The chain combines TRBV2 with TRBJ2-1, with D possibly TRBD2 on 6 matching bases. Per germline, CDR1 SNHLY and CDR2 FYNNEI. This CDR3 spans 15 amino acids. Trimming removed 7 bases from V and 7 bases from J, with 20 bases in between. CDR3 bases: TGTGCCAGCACCCCAAGCGAACTAGCTTTAAATGAGCAGTTCTTC. Its protein is CASTPSELALNEQFF.

The rearrangement links TRBV9 to TRBJ1-1; no reliable D call. Trimming took off 4 bases at V and 7 bases at J, with 14 bases between the two ends. The CDR3 spans 13 residues. Per the germline V gene, CDR1 is SGDLS and CDR2 is YYNGEE. CDR3 DNA sequence: TGTGCCAGCAGCCCGAGGGAGACGAGTGAAGCTTTCTTT. Amino acids: CASSPRETSEAFF.

The V and J genes are TRBV7-9 and TRBJ2-7, with TRBD1 matching over 7 bases. The CDR3 covers 15 residues. Trimming at V came to 4 bases and at J to 1 base, leaving 7 bases not matched to a gene. Germline lookup yields CDR1 SEHNR and CDR2 FQNEAQ (reference sequence). The CDR3, as DNA: TGTGCCAGCAGCTCTCACAGGGGTCCATCCTACGAGCAGTACTTC. The encoded protein is CASSSHRGPSYEQYF.

V is TRBV28 and J is TRBJ1-2; 9 bases match TRBD1. Germline CDR1 and CDR2: MDHEN and SYDVKM. There are 14 residues in the CDR3. V lost 4 bases, J lost 2 bases, and 2 bases stayed unmatched. The CDR3, as DNA: TGTGCCAGCAGTTCCGGACAGGGGAACTATGGCTACACCTTC. Translation: CASSSGQGNYGYTF.

The chain carries TRBV2 and TRBJ1-1, with 10 bases matching TRBD1. CDR1 and CDR2 (germline): SNHLY, FYNNEI. The CDR3 sequence is 13 residues long. Trimming took 8 bases from V and 3 from J; bases not matched to a gene: 3. In nucleotides, the CDR3 is TGTGCCAGCGGGACAGGGGAGGACACTGAAGCTTTCTTT. It codes for CASGTGEDTEAFF.

The V and J genes are TRBV4-1 and TRBJ2-7; D unresolved. Germline-derived CDR1 and CDR2 are MGHRA and YSYEKL. Trimming removed 0 bases at V and 3 bases at J, with 21 bases between. The CDR3 contains 18 residues. For the CDR3, the DNA is TGCGCCAGCAGCCAAGATTCAACAAGCCGGGTCCCGCTCTACGAGCAGTACTTC. This encodes CASSQDSTSRVPLYEQYF.

The genes are TRBV14 and TRBJ2-2; 8 bases fit TRBD1. The trim removed 6 bases at V and 4 bases at J, leaving 4 bases unmatched. The CDR3 runs 14 residues. From germline, CDR1 is SGHDN and CDR2 FVKESK. The CDR3 is CASSWDRSTGELFF. CDR3 bases: TGTGCCAGCAGTTGGGACAGGTCCACCGGGGAGCTGTTTTTT.

The chain uses TRBV18 and TRBJ1-2, with TRBD1 identical over 8 bases. Per the germline V gene, CDR1 is KGHSH and CDR2 is LQKENI. V gave up 5 bases and J gave up 7 bases; unmatched junction bases: 6. CDR3 length: 13 residues. The CDR3 reads CASSLTGGLGYTF. The DNA for the CDR3 is TGTGCCAGCTCATTAACAGGGGGTCTTGGCTACACCTTC.

CDR3 DNA: TGCAGTGCTAGGACTACCTACGAGCAGTACTTC. Residues: CSARTTYEQYF. This chain connects TRBV20-1 to TRBJ2-7; possible D gene TRBD2, 5 bases. The CDR3 is 11 amino acids. Germline CDR1 and CDR2: DFQATT and SNEGSKA (reference sequence). V lost 3 bases to trimming and J lost 2 bases, with 5 bases between them.

This chain joins TRBV15 and TRBJ2-7, with D perhaps matching TRBD1 (6 bases). Between the trimmed V and J ends, which lost 6 bases and 2 bases, there was a span of 14 bases. The CDR3 loop spans 14 amino acids. CDR1 and CDR2 from the germline V gene are LNHNV and YYDKDF (reference sequence). DNA of the CDR3: TGTGCCACCAGTGCGCCAGGGGTCGCCTACGAGCAGTACTTC. Residues: CATSAPGVAYEQYF.

This sequence joins TRBV7-9 and TRBJ2-7; tentatively, D is TRBD2 (6 bases). The germline V gene encodes CDR1 SEHNR and CDR2 FQNEAQ (reference sequence). The CDR3 has 14 amino acids. Trimming shortened V by 3 bases and J by 5 bases, and 14 bases separated the two germline ends. DNA of the CDR3: TGTGCCAGCAGCTTGGGACTGACCTTGGACGAGCAGTACTTC. Amino acid sequence: CASSLGLTLDEQYF.

The V gene is TRBV7-9, the J gene TRBJ1-4; D remains ambiguous. V was trimmed by 4 bases and J by 5 bases, leaving 20 bases between them. Germline V lookup: CDR1 SEHNR, CDR2 FQNEAQ (reference sequence). The CDR3 is 17 amino acids. The CDR3 spells CASSSPKAKTGNEKLFF. The CDR3 region has the DNA TGTGCCAGCAGCTCACCTAAGGCAAAAACGGGGAATGAAAAACTGTTTTTT.

The chain joins TRBV7-8 to TRBJ1-2; 7 bases are shared with TRBD1. The CDR3 sequence is 14 residues long. Germline values: CDR1 SGHVS, CDR2 FQNEAQ. J was trimmed by 7 bases and V by 5 bases; bases with no gene match: 10. The CDR3 region is CASSPSTGSGGYTF. The CDR3 DNA follows: TGTGCCAGCAGCCCTTCGACAGGGTCTGGTGGCTACACCTTC. The full variable domain, completed using reference TRBV7-8 and TRBJ1-2, is GAGVSQSPRYKVAKRGQDVALRCDPISGHVSLFWYQQALGQGPEFLTYFQNEAQLDKSGLPSDRFFAERPEGSVSTLKIQRTQQEDSAVYLCASSPSTGSGGYTFGSGTRLTVV.